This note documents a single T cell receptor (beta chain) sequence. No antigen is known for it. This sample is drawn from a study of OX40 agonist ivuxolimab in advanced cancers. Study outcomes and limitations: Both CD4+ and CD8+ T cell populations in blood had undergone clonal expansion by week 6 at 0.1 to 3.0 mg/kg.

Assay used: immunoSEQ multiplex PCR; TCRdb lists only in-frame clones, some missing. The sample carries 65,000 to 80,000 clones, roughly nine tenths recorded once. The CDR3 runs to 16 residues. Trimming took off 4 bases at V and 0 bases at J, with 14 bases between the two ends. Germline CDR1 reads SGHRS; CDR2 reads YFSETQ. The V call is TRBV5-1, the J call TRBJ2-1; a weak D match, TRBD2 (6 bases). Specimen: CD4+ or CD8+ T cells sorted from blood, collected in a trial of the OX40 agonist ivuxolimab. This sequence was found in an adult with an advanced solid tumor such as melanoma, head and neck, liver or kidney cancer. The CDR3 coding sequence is TGCGCCAGCAGCCAACTAGCTCCGAGCTCCTACAATGAGCAGTTCTTC. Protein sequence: CASSQLAPSSYNEQFF.